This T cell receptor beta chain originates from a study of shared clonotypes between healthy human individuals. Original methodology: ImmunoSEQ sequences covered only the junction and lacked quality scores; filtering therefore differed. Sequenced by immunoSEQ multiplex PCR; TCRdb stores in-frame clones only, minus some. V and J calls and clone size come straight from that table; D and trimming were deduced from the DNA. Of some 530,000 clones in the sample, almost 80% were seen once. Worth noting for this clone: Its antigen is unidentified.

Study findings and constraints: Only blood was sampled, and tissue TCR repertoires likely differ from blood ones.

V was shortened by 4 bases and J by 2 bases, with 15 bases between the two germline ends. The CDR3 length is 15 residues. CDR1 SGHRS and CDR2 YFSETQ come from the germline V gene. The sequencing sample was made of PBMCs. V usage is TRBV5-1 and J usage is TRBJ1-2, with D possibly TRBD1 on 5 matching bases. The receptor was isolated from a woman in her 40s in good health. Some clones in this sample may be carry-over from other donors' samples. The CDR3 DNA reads TGCGCCAGCAGCCCACGACAGCTAAACAACTATGGCTACACCTTC. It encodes CASSPRQLNNYGYTF.